This TCR beta chain originates from a study of T cell responses to AZD1222 COVID-19 vaccine. Study-wide points: Vaccine-related CD4 TCRs covered spike, predominating at 160-218 and 743-854. The donor group comprised mostly white British people and more females; the analysis possibly underestimated clonal diversity.

Remarks on this clone: Its antigen remains unidentified.

The protocol was immunoSEQ multiplex PCR, while the TCRdb copy is restricted to in-frame clones and leaves out a portion. The data contain over 100,000 clones, over 80% of them singletons. With V trimmed by 0 bases and J by 5 bases, 3 bases remained unmatched. CDR3 length: 14 amino acids. Germline V gives CDR1 SGHRS, CDR2 YFSETQ. The receptor's source is an adult in good health. The rearrangement links TRBV5-1 to TRBJ2-5, with 8 bases that match TRBD2. The sequenced sample was peripheral blood, obtained on day 0 of AZD1222 vaccination. The DNA for the CDR3 is TGCGCCAGCAGCTTGGAGGCTAGCGGGGAGACCCAGTACTTC. This codes for CASSLEASGETQYF.